The clone carrying this T cell receptor (beta chain) was observed once. Its antigen remains unidentified. The CDR3 runs to 16 residues. Germline V gives CDR1 MRHNA, CDR2 SNTAGT. V was pared by 6 bases and J by 4 bases, with 19 bases between. Here immunoSEQ multiplex PCR was the method, and the copy in TCRdb shows in-frame clones only, minus some. The sample includes around 110,000 clones, 90% to 95% of them seen just once. This specimen comes from a study of T cell responses to AZD1222 COVID-19 vaccine. Study-level findings and limits: Variant regions that are unmutated are reportedly the target of nearly half of spike-specific TCRs. Sampled repertoires all dated from after the peak T cell response.

This clonotype was obtained from an adult in good health. Sequencing was performed on peripheral blood, taken on day 0 of AZD1222 vaccination. The V gene is TRBV6-4, the J gene TRBJ2-1; D uncertain. The CDR3 DNA is TGTGCCAGCAGCCTCGACGGGCTCCCCTTTTACAATGAGCAGTTCTTC. This sequence encodes CASSLDGLPFYNEQFF.